A selection of T cell receptor beta chains follows, all from one sample in a study of human T cells and chemical hapten exposure. From the RACE reads, TCRdb called clonotypes with MiXCR, one entry per CDR3 protein. Here the sample spans some 89,000 distinct CDR3 sequences, around 25% being singletons. The sequences come from whole blood, collected in connection with sensitization to the hapten diphenylcyclopropenone (DPC). The source of these receptors is a man in his forties with alopecia areata. Some clones in this sample may be carry-over from other donors' samples. Both conserved end residues are part of each CDR3. The D gene is left open where the match is weak. Size is stated for part of the rows, as once, few or many counts, or as a class when the clone is expanded.

TRBJ1-1 - - TRBV6-2/TRBV6-3 TGTGCCAGCAGCACCCGACAGGTTGGCACTGAAGCTTTCTTT CASSTRQVGTEAFF
TRBJ1-1 - - TRBV7-9 TGTGCCAGCAGCTTAGGTCTTAGCACTGAAGCTTTCTTT CASSLGLSTEAFF
TRBJ2-7 few TRBD1 TRBV20-1 TGCAGTAGGGCCGGGACAGGGACCTACGAGCAGTACTTC CSRAGTGTYEQYF
TRBJ2-1 few TRBD2 TRBV19 TGTGCCAGCAAATGGGGGACTAGCGGGAGCGATGAGCAGTTCTTC CASKWGTSGSDEQFF
TRBJ1-5 few TRBD1 TRBV3-1 TGTGCCAGCAGCCAACAGGACAGGGGAAATCAGCCCCAGCATTTT CASSQQDRGNQPQHF
TRBJ1-1 few - TRBV7-9 TGTGCCAGCAGCCCCGGACGTATCACTGAAGCTTTCTTT CASSPGRITEAFF
TRBJ1-5 few - TRBV4-3 TGCGCCAGCAGCCAAGATCACAGAACAAGCAATCAGCCCCAGCATTTT CASSQDHRTSNQPQHF
TRBJ1-3 - - TRBV7-2 TGTGCCAGCAGCTTAGACAGGGGAAACACCATATATTTT CASSLDRGNTIYF
TRBJ1-5 - - TRBV24-1 TGTGCCACCAGTGACGGGTACAATCAGCCCCAGCATTTT CATSDGYNQPQHF
TRBJ1-2 few - TRBV28 TGTGCCAGCAGTTTATGGGGTAGCCACTATGGCTACACCTTC CASSLWGSHYGYTF
TRBJ2-2 few - TRBV10-3 TGTGCCATCGGGGGGACTTCGAACACCGGGGAGCTGTTTTTT CAIGGTSNTGELFF
TRBJ2-7 few - TRBV7-7 TGTGCCAGCAGCTTAGGCAGGGGACCCTACGAGCAGTACTTC CASSLGRGPYEQYF
TRBJ2-2 few - TRBV9 TGTGCCAGCAGCGATGACAGCACCGGGGAGCTGTTTTTT CASSDDSTGELFF
TRBJ2-5 once - TRBV6-6 TGTGCCAGCACCGGAGGGACCAGGGGGTATGAAGAGACCCAGTACTTC CASTGGTRGYEETQYF
TRBJ2-3 - - TRBV19 TGTGCCACCACCCCCCTCATCGGAGCAGATACGCAGTATTTT CATTPLIGADTQYF
TRBJ1-1 few - TRBV20-1 TGCAGTGCTAGAGACATGGGGGCTTTCTTT CSARDMGAFF
TRBJ2-3 many - TRBV29-1 TGCAGCGTTACCAACGCAGATACGCAGTATTTT CSVTNADTQYF
TRBJ1-5 few TRBD1 TRBV20-1 TGCAGTGCTAGAGATGGTAGGACAGGGGGCAGCCGGGGCAATCAGCCCCAGCATTTT CSARDGRTGGSRGNQPQHF
TRBJ1-1 few TRBD1 TRBV12-3/TRBV12-4 TGTGCCAGCAGTTTCTGGGACCAGGGGGCTGAAGCTTTCTTT CASSFWDQGAEAFF
TRBJ2-1 - - TRBV25-1 TGTGCCAGCAGGGATGTCTGGGGTCATGAGCAGTTCTTC CASRDVWGHEQFF
TRBJ2-1 - TRBD2 TRBV7-8 TGTGCCAGCAGCTCCCTAGCGGGGAGCCTCCACAATGAGCAGTTCTTC CASSSLAGSLHNEQFF
TRBJ2-7 few - TRBV27 TGTGCCAGCAGTTTATTTCCCGGCGGAGTAGAGCAGTACTTC CASSLFPGGVEQYF
TRBJ2-3 many TRBD2 TRBV20-1 TGCAGTGCTAGTCACCGGGAGGGCCAAGATACGCAGTATTTT CSASHREGQDTQYF
TRBJ2-6 - TRBD2 TRBV5-6 TGTGCCAGCAGTACCCTGAGCGGGAGGGCTATTGGGGCCAACGTCCTGACTTTC CASSTLSGRAIGANVLTF
TRBJ1-2 few TRBD1 TRBV20-1 TGCAGTGCTAGACCCCCCAGTCGAGGGGGCGGGTTTGGCTACACCTTC CSARPPSRGGGFGYTF
TRBJ1-6 - TRBD1 TRBV20-1 TGCAGCACCGGGACAGGGTATAATTCACCCCTCCACTTT CSTGTGYNSPLHF
TRBJ2-1 few - TRBV6-6 TGTGCCAGCAGTTACTCGCGCGTCTACAATGAGCAGTTCTTC CASSYSRVYNEQFF
TRBJ2-1 few TRBD1 TRBV7-8 TGTGCCAGCAGCCGGGCCGGGACAGGGGATGTTAATGAGCAGTTCTTC CASSRAGTGDVNEQFF
TRBJ1-6 - - TRBV7-9 TGTGCCAGCAGCTTCGGACCGACAAATAATTCACCCCTCCACTTT CASSFGPTNNSPLHF
TRBJ2-3 few - TRBV20-1 TGCAGTGCCGAGTTGCGTCGCACAGATACGCAGTATTTT CSAELRRTDTQYF
TRBJ1-2 few - TRBV5-1 TGCGCCAGCAGCCCAGGGTCCTGGGGCTATGGCTACACCTTC CASSPGSWGYGYTF
TRBJ2-2 few - TRBV28 TGTGCCAGCAGTTTGTACAGGGTCGATAAGAACACCGGGGAGCTGTTTTTT CASSLYRVDKNTGELFF
TRBJ2-3 few - TRBV5-1 TGCGCCAGCAGCTTGGCGGTAGCCCCAGATACGCAGTATTTT CASSLAVAPDTQYF
TRBJ1-1 - - TRBV5-1 TGCGCCAGCAGCTTACGCACGTTCCTTGAAGGGGACACTGAAGCTTTCTTT CASSLRTFLEGDTEAFF
TRBJ2-4 - - TRBV20-1 TGCAGTGCTGATACCTCGGGAGTAATAGCCAAAAACATTCAGTACTTC CSADTSGVIAKNIQYF
TRBJ2-1 - TRBD2 TRBV30 TGTGCCTGGAGTGTGGGCCTAGCGGGAGGCGCCGAGCAGTTCTTC CAWSVGLAGGAEQFF
TRBJ2-3 - - TRBV7-6 TGTGCCAGCGGGGACCGCACAGATACGCAGTATTTT CASGDRTDTQYF
TRBJ2-7 - - TRBV12-3/TRBV12-4 TGTGCCAGCAGTGGGGGTTGGTACGAGCAGTACTTC CASSGGWYEQYF
TRBJ1-5 few TRBD1 TRBV20-1 TGCAGTGCTAGAGATCCCGACAGGGGTGAGCCCCAGCATTTT CSARDPDRGEPQHF
TRBJ2-7 many - TRBV14 TGTGCCAGCAGCCAAGATTCAGTCTACGAGCAGTACTTC CASSQDSVYEQYF
TRBJ2-6 few - TRBV24-1 TGTGCCACCAGTGGATACAGCTCTGGGGCCAACGTCCTGACTTTC CATSGYSSGANVLTF
TRBJ2-5 few - TRBV2 TGTGCCAGCAGGGCAGGTGAAGAGACCCAGTACTTC CASRAGEETQYF
TRBJ2-7 few TRBD2 TRBV4-3 TGCGCCAGCAGCCAAGGACTAGCGGATTCCTACGAGCAGTACTTC CASSQGLADSYEQYF
TRBJ1-1 few - TRBV20-1 TGCAGTGCTAGAGTCCCGGGTAGGCCTTTCTTT CSARVPGRPFF
TRBJ2-3 - - TRBV7-6 TGTGCCAGCAGCAGACGACTCGGCGTAGATACGCAGTATTTT CASSRRLGVDTQYF
TRBJ1-3 - TRBD1 TRBV11-2 TGTGCCAGCAGCTTGGACAGGGGGAGAAACACCATATATTTT CASSLDRGRNTIYF
TRBJ1-5 - TRBD1 TRBV4-2 TGTGCCAGCAGCCAAGGGGGACAGGGAATTATTCAGCCCCAGCATTTT CASSQGGQGIIQPQHF
TRBJ2-7 few TRBD1 TRBV28 TGTGCCAGCAGGGGACAGATCTACGAGCAGTACTTC CASRGQIYEQYF
TRBJ1-1 many - TRBV12-3/TRBV12-4 TGTGCCAGCGGGATGGGGGTGGACACTGAAGCTTTCTTT CASGMGVDTEAFF
TRBJ1-3 - TRBD1 TRBV12-3/TRBV12-4 TGTGCCAGCAGCGCCACAGGGGACTTCTCTCCAGGAAACACCATATATTTT CASSATGDFSPGNTIYF
TRBJ1-5 few - TRBV5-6 TGTGCCAGCAGCTTTGGGCCCCCAAGGACGTTGGAGCCCCAGCATTTT CASSFGPPRTLEPQHF
TRBJ2-2 once - TRBV2 TGTGCCAGCTTAAGACAGTCGAACACCGGGGAGCTGTTTTTT CASLRQSNTGELFF
TRBJ2-1 few - TRBV12-3/TRBV12-4 TGTGCCAGCAGTTTAGACAGGGCGGCCTACAATGAGCAGTTCTTC CASSLDRAAYNEQFF